The clone carrying this T cell receptor beta chain was seen repeatedly, ten times or more. These data belong to a study of early T cells in non-severe SARS-CoV-2 infection. Germline CDR1 SNHLY, CDR2 FYNNEI. Trimming took 4 bases from V and 5 from J, leaving 17 bases between them. This CDR3 contains 15 residues. The protocol attached unique molecular identifiers to individual cDNA molecules. TCRdb re-called the 5' RACE reads through MiXCR, storing one row per CDR3 protein. The table has 70,000 or so distinct CDR3 sequences, approximately 15% seen once. Sequenced: whole blood. This clonotype was sampled from an adult who was a healthcare worker with PCR-confirmed SARS-CoV-2 infection or an uninfected control (not recorded which). The chain recombines TRBV2 with TRBJ2-5; D may be TRBD1 (5 bases). CDR3 residues: CASSGWAGSSETQYF. Here the CDR3 DNA reads TGTGCCAGCAGTGGCTGGGCAGGGTCAAGTGAGACCCAGTACTTC.